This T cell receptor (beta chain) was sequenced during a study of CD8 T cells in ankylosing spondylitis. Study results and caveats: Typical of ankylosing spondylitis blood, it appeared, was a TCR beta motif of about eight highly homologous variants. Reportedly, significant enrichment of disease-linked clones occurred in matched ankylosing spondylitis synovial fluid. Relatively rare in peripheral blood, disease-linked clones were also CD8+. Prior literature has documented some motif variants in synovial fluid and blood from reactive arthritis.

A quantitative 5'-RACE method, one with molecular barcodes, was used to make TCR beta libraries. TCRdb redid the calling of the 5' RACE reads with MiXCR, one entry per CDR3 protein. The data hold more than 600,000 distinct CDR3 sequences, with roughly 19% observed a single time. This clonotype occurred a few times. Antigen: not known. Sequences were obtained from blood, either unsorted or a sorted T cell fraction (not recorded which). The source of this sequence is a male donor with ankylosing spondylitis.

The CDR3 region is CASSPQKGGYPYNEQFF. DNA for the CDR3: TGTGCCAGCTCACCACAGAAAGGGGGATACCCATACAATGAGCAGTTCTTC. The chain combines TRBV18 with TRBJ2-1; TRBD1 might be the D (6 bases). This CDR3 region has 17 residues. Germline-derived CDR1 and CDR2 are KGHSH and LQKENI. Trimming cost V 1 base and J 4 bases, with 17 bases left between them.